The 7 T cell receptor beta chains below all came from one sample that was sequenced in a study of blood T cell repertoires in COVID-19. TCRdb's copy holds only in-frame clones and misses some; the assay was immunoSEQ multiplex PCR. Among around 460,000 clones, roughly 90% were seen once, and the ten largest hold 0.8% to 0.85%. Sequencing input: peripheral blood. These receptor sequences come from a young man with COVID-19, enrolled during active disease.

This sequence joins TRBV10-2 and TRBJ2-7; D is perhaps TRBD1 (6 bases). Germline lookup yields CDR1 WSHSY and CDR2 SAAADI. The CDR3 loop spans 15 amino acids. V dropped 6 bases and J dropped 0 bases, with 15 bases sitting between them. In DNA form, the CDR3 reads TGCGCCAGCAGAGCCGGGACAAAGAGCTCCTACGAGCAGTACTTC. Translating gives CASRAGTKSSYEQYF.

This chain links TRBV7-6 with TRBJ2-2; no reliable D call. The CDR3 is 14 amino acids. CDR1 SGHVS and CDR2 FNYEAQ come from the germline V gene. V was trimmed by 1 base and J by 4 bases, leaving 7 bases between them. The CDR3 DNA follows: TGTGCCAGCAGCTTAGTAACAGTCACCGGGGAGCTGTTTTTT. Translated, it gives CASSLVTVTGELFF.

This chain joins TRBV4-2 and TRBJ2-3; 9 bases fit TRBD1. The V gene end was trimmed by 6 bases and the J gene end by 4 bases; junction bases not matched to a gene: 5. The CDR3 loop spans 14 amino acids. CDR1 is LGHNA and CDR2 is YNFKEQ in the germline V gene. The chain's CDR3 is CASRGQGVADTQYF. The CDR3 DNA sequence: TGTGCCAGCAGGGGACAGGGAGTGGCAGATACGCAGTATTTT.

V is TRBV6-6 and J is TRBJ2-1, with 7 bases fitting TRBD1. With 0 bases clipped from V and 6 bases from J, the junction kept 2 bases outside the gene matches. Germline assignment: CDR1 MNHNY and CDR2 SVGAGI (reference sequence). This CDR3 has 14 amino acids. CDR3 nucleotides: TGTGCCAGCAGTTACTCGGGACAGAGCAATGAGCAGTTCTTC. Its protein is CASSYSGQSNEQFF.

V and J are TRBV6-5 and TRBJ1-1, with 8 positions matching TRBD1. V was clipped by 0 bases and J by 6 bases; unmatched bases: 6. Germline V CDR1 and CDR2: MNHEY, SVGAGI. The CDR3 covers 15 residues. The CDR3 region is CASSYSGRGLPEAFF. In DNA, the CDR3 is TGTGCCAGCAGTTACTCGGGCAGGGGGCTGCCTGAAGCTTTCTTT.

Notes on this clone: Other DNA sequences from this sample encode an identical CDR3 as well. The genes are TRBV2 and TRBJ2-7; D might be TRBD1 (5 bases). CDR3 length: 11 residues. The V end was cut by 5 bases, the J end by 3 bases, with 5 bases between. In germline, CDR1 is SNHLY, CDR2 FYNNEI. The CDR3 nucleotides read TGTGCCAGCAGTACAGGCTACGAGCAGTACTTC. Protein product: CASSTGYEQYF.

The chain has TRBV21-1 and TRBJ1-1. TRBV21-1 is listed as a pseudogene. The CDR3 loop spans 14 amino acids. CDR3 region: CASSKESTYTEAFF. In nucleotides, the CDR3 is TGTGCCAGCAGCAAAGAGAGTACGTACACTGAAGCTTTCTTT.